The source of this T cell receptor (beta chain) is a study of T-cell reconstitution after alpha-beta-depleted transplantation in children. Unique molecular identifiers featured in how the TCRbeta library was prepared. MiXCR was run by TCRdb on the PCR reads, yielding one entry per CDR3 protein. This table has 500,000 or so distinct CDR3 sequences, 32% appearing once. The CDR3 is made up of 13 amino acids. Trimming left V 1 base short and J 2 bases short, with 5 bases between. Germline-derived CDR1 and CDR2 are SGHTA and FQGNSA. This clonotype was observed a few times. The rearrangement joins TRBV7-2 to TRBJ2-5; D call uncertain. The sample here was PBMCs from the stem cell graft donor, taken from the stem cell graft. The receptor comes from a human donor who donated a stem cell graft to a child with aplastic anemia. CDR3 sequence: CASSLVQQETQYF. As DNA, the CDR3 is TGTGCCAGCAGCTTAGTCCAGCAAGAGACCCAGTACTTC.